The clone carrying this T cell receptor beta chain was picked up one time. The antigen is not known. This record comes from a study of shared clonotypes between healthy human individuals. Study-wide background: The composition of the donors was a couple of women and a few men aged 18 to 49. Study conclusions and caveats: Blood was the only sampled material, and tissue repertoires likely differ.

The V and J ends lost 10 bases and 0 bases, in that order; junction bases with no gene match: 8. Germline CDR1 reads ENHRY; CDR2 reads SYGVKD. There are 14 residues in the CDR3. Measured with immunoSEQ multiplex PCR; TCRdb has only the in-frame clones, and not every one. The data show about 460,000 clones, with roughly three quarters seen just once and around 12% held by the top ten. The chain recombines TRBV10-3 with TRBJ2-7, with TRBD1 identical over 8 bases. The source is a middle-aged woman in good health. Some clones in this sample may be carry-over from other donors' samples. What was sequenced was PBMCs. For the CDR3, the DNA is TGTGCCACAACCTCGACAGGGGCCTCCTACGAGCAGTACTTC. Translation: CATTSTGASYEQYF.